Below, 10 T cell receptor beta chains from the same sample are listed, as sequenced in a study of cytomegalovirus exposure and HLA in healthy donors. The study ran its PCR with 60 Vbeta and 13 Jbeta primers. TCRdb keeps only in-frame clones here, not all; method: immunoSEQ multiplex PCR. The repertoire includes about 160,000 clones, about 76% of them detected once, and about 2.1% sits in the top ten. The sample comprised PBMCs. The receptors originated from a female donor in good health and CMV-seronegative.

The chain carries TRBV19 and TRBJ2-3, with a weak D call TRBD2 (6 bases). Germline-derived CDR1 and CDR2 are LNHDA and SQIVND (reference sequence). The CDR3 spans 14 residues. V was pared by 3 bases and J by 6 bases, with 13 bases between. The CDR3 sequence: CASSMELARDTQYF. DNA for the CDR3: TGTGCCAGTAGTATGGAGCTAGCGCGGGATACGCAGTATTTT.

The V gene is TRBV7-9, the J gene TRBJ2-7; D not certain. Germline loops: CDR1 SEHNR, CDR2 FQNEAQ (reference sequence). CDR3 length equals 14 residues. V lost 1 base, J lost 0 bases, and 7 bases lay in between. The DNA for the CDR3 is TGTGCCAGCAGCTTAGATGCGCTCTCCTACGAGCAGTACTTC. Amino acids: CASSLDALSYEQYF.

Comments on this clone: This sample includes further DNA sequences coding for the same CDR3. This sequence joins TRBV27 and TRBJ1-2, with 9 bases aligning to TRBD1. With 6 bases clipped from V and 4 bases from J, the junction kept 9 bases outside the gene matches. Per germline, CDR1 MNHEY and CDR2 SMNVEV (reference sequence). The CDR3 extends over 15 amino acids. CDR3 bases: TGTGCCAGCAGCCGAACAGGGGGCGGGGGCTATGGCTACACCTTC. Its protein product is CASSRTGGGGYGYTF.

This clone was detected once. V is TRBV15 and J is TRBJ1-3; tentatively, D is TRBD1 (5 bases). V lost 1 base, J lost 4 bases, and 11 bases lay in between. Looked up from germline, CDR1 is LNHNV and CDR2 is YYDKDF (reference sequence). This CDR3 is built from 15 residues. The CDR3 sequence: CATSRGRAAGNTIYF. The CDR3 DNA reads TGTGCCACCAGCAGAGGCAGGGCTGCAGGAAACACCATATATTTT.

V and J are TRBV21-1 and TRBJ1-1. TRBV21-1 is classified as a pseudogene. This CDR3 contains 17 residues. The CDR3 DNA reads as TGTGCCAGCAGCAAAGAGCCCCGCGGGGGTCTCGGCACTGAAGCTTTCTTT. Amino acid sequence: CASSKEPRGGLGTEAFF.

This clone occurred a few times. The chain links TRBV5-1 to TRBJ2-2; 9 nucleotides match TRBD1. J gave up 5 bases and V 2 bases, and 10 bases lay outside the gene matches. The CDR3 totals 17 residues. Germline V gene sequence: CDR1 SGHRS, CDR2 YFSETQ. This CDR3 reads CASSLQGARKVTGELFF. The CDR3 DNA reads TGCGCCAGCAGCTTACAGGGGGCGCGGAAGGTTACCGGGGAGCTGTTTTTT.

The chain employs TRBV29-1 and TRBJ2-7; 7 nucleotides match TRBD1. Trimming at V came to 5 bases and at J to 0 bases, leaving 10 bases not matched to a gene. The CDR3 consists of 15 residues. Looked up from germline, CDR1 is SQVTM and CDR2 is ANQGSEA. The CDR3 DNA is TGCAGCGTTTCGGACGTGGACAGGCTCTCCTACGAGCAGTACTTC. Translating it yields CSVSDVDRLSYEQYF.

The rearrangement joins TRBV30 to TRBJ1-2; D gene unclear. The germline V gene has CDR1 GTSNPN and CDR2 SVGIG (reference sequence). V lost 7 bases and J 8 bases, leaving 14 bases between the germline ends. The CDR3 runs to 11 residues. CDR3 amino acids: CALEGGGGYTF. The CDR3, as DNA: TGTGCCTTGGAAGGTGGAGGAGGCTACACCTTC.

The chain is built from TRBV6-5 and TRBJ2-7, with 7 bases matching TRBD2. This CDR3 is built from 14 residues. Germline-derived CDR1 and CDR2 are MNHEY and SVGAGI. Losses at the gene ends were 1 base for V and 6 bases for J; bases not matched to a gene: 6. Here the CDR3 reads CASSYLLGGGEQYF. In nucleotides, the CDR3 is TGTGCCAGCAGTTACTTGCTTGGGGGGGGCGAGCAGTACTTC.

J is TRBJ1-3 and V is TRBV30; D may be TRBD1 (5 bases). CDR3 size: 16 residues. Trimming pared 1 base from V and 0 bases from J, leaving 13 bases between. The germline V gene has CDR1 GTSNPN and CDR2 SVGIG (reference sequence). CDR3 region: CAWSAGRDYSGNTIYF. The CDR3 DNA reads TGTGCCTGGAGTGCGGGAAGGGACTACTCTGGAAACACCATATATTTT.